This section outlines one TCR beta chain sequence together with its context. Its specificity is unknown. The source of the sample is a study of cytomegalovirus exposure and HLA in healthy donors. Regarding the study as a whole: As confirmed in vitro, a few CMV-associated chains were specific for CMV antigens. In an earlier analysis, about 87% or about 30%: the productive usage of most TCR beta V segments. Looking again later, the authors saw that most CMV-associated TCR beta chains seemed HLA-restricted. Among TCR beta chains, those listed as cytomegalovirus-associated numbered some 160.

The ends were cut back, 5 bases at V and 0 bases at J, with 11 bases in the middle. The CDR3 totals 15 residues. CDR1 and CDR2 from the germline V gene are SEHNR and FQNEAQ (reference sequence). In the PCR, 60 Vbeta and 13 Jbeta primers were used. Sequenced by immunoSEQ multiplex PCR; TCRdb stores in-frame clones only, minus some. There are fewer than 250,000 clones in the sample; more than 65% occur only once, and 3% to 4% lies in the top ten. This receptor was taken from a woman aged 30 to 39 in good health and CMV-seropositive. The V gene is TRBV7-9, the J gene TRBJ2-1; the D gene is possibly TRBD1 (6 bases). Sequences were obtained from PBMCs. CDR3 nucleotides: TGTGCCAGCAGCCCCCGGGACAACTCCTACAATGAGCAGTTCTTC. This encodes CASSPRDNSYNEQFF.